This T cell receptor beta chain was recovered during a study of long-term antiretroviral therapy in people with HIV. At survey level, the immunoSEQ assay was run in its v3.0 version. Profiled with immunoSEQ multiplex PCR; TCRdb holds only in-frame clones, not every one. Here the sample spans 25,000 or so clones, around four fifths being singletons. Germline V gives CDR1 GTSNPN, CDR2 SVGIG (reference sequence). This CDR3 comprises 16 residues. V was pared by 4 bases and J by 1 base, with 12 bases of the junction left unmatched. There are a few counts of this clone. V is TRBV30 and J is TRBJ1-2; 7 nucleotides align to TRBD1. This TCR was recovered from a man between 18 and 35 years old with HIV. Here the sequenced sample was unsorted PBMCs, taken 1.5 years before starting antiretroviral therapy. The CDR3 is CAWTTWTGHNNYGYTF. Here the CDR3 DNA reads TGTGCCTGGACGACATGGACAGGACACAATAACTATGGCTACACCTTC.